A selection of T cell receptor beta chains follows, all from one sample in a study of CD8+CD57+ T cells in acquired aplastic anemia. TCRdb passed the reads through MiXCR, listing each CDR3 protein once. The table records approximately 270,000 distinct CDR3 sequences, approximately 57% of them present only once. Sequenced sample: sorted CD4+, CD8+, or CD8+CD57+ T cells (not recorded which) from PBMCs. All receptors derive from a human donor with severe aplastic anemia or a healthy control (not recorded which). Each CDR3 is given with its conserved first and last residue. A D gene is named only where the DNA matches it firmly. Clone size, where shown, is once, few, many, or a class for clones that have expanded.

j_call v_call d_call cdr3_length clone_size cdr3_aa cdr3_nt
TRBJ2-3 TRBV5-8 TRBD2 16 many CASSSWRGLASDTQYF TGTGCCAGCAGCTCATGGAGGGGACTAGCATCCGATACGCAGTATTTT
TRBJ2-1 TRBV5-1 TRBD1 14 NA CASSLATGGCEQFF TGCGCCAGCAGCTTGGCGACAGGGGGCTGCGAGCAGTTCTTC
TRBJ2-1 TRBV7-2 NA 16 NA CASSLGGIALYNEQFF TGTGCCAGCAGCTTAGGCGGGATCGCCCTATACAATGAGCAGTTCTTC
TRBJ2-7 TRBV10-3 NA 12 NA CAIKGSTYEQYF TGTGCCATCAAAGGGTCTACGTACGAGCAGTACTTC
TRBJ1-1 TRBV7-8 NA 13 few CASSLAGYGEAFF TGTGCCAGCAGCTTAGCAGGGTACGGTGAAGCTTTCTTT
TRBJ2-2 TRBV20-1 TRBD1 15 NA CSAFDRGRDTWELFF TGCAGTGCATTCGACAGGGGGCGAGACACCTGGGAGCTGTTTTTT
TRBJ2-7 TRBV6-5 NA 16 NA CASSYTGQSNPGEQYF TGTGCCAGCAGTTACACGGGACAAAGCAACCCGGGAGAGCAGTACTTC
TRBJ2-2 TRBV7-6 NA 18 NA CASSLVVAGPSNTGELFF TGTGCCAGCAGCTTAGTTGTGGCAGGCCCTTCGAACACCGGGGAGCTGTTTTTT
TRBJ2-5 TRBV20-1 NA 12 NA CSARGGRGTQYF TGCAGTGCTAGAGGGGGACGGGGGACCCAGTACTTC
TRBJ2-3 TRBV14 NA 15 NA CASSQEAGGTDTQYF TGTGCCAGCAGCCAAGAGGCCGGGGGCACAGATACGCAGTATTTT
TRBJ2-7 TRBV20-1 TRBD2 15 NA CSASPYGGSSYEQYF TGCAGCGCCTCCCCATACGGGGGGAGCTCCTACGAGCAGTACTTC
TRBJ1-4 TRBV5-1 NA 15 many CASRDGRGPGEKLFF TGCGCCAGCAGGGACGGGCGGGGCCCTGGTGAAAAACTGTTTTTT
TRBJ1-1 TRBV19 NA 14 NA CASSIIEGRPEAFF TGTGCCAGTAGTATAATTGAGGGTCGTCCGGAAGCTTTCTTT
TRBJ1-5 TRBV24-1 NA 14 NA CATRQERGSGTQHF TGTGCCACCAGGCAGGAGAGGGGATCGGGGACCCAGCATTTT
TRBJ1-1 TRBV20-1 TRBD1 14 NA CSARGYRGRTEAFF TGCAGTGCTAGGGGGTACAGGGGGCGAACTGAAGCTTTCTTT
TRBJ2-7 TRBV15 TRBD1 14 few CATSSGTGGDEQYF TGTGCCACCAGCAGTGGGACAGGGGGCGACGAGCAGTACTTC
TRBJ2-1 TRBV14 NA 12 NA CAKPVTLDEQFF TGTGCTAAGCCCGTGACACTGGATGAGCAGTTCTTC
TRBJ1-6 TRBV30 NA 16 many CASTGSVAPYNSPLHF TGTGCCTCTACAGGTTCCGTAGCTCCCTATAATTCACCCCTCCACTTT
TRBJ2-3 TRBV24-1 NA 12 many CATSDLADTQYF TGTGCCACCAGTGACTTAGCGGATACGCAGTATTTT
TRBJ1-2 TRBV28 NA 12 NA CASRPPGDGYTF TGTGCCAGCAGACCACCAGGGGATGGCTACACCTTC
TRBJ1-6 TRBV19 NA 15 NA CASSIGAGGGSPLHF TGTGCCAGTAGTATAGGCGCTGGGGGAGGCTCACCCCTCCACTTT
TRBJ2-7 TRBV7-3 TRBD1 14 NA CASSEGQGGYEQYF TGTGCCAGCAGTGAGGGACAGGGCGGCTACGAGCAGTACTTC
TRBJ2-7 TRBV19 TRBD1 16 NA CASSMLGQGISYEQYF TGTGCCAGTAGTATGTTGGGACAGGGAATATCCTACGAGCAGTACTTC
TRBJ2-5 TRBV5-1 NA 16 many CASSFLVTTDQETQYF TGCGCCAGCAGCTTCTTGGTCACTACTGACCAAGAGACCCAGTACTTC
TRBJ2-7 TRBV7-8 NA 16 NA CASSQGGYRSSYEQYF TGTGCCAGCAGTCAAGGGGGGTACAGAAGCTCCTACGAGCAGTACTTC
TRBJ1-2 TRBV2 NA 13 NA CASRTGADYGYTF TGTGCCAGCAGAACTGGGGCAGACTATGGCTACACCTTC
TRBJ1-3 TRBV19 NA 15 NA CASSTSDTTPNTIYF TGTGCCAGTAGTACTTCGGACACGACCCCGAACACCATATATTTT
TRBJ1-4 TRBV9 NA 15 NA CASSVEGWGNEKLFF TGTGCCAGCAGCGTGGAAGGATGGGGGAATGAAAAACTGTTTTTT
TRBJ1-6 TRBV19 NA 18 NA CASSIQRGGSSYNSPLHF TGTGCCAGTAGTATACAAAGAGGGGGTAGCTCCTATAATTCACCCCTCCACTTT
TRBJ2-2 TRBV29-1 NA 11 once CSVRTTGELFF TGCAGCGTTAGAACCACCGGGGAGCTGTTTTTT
TRBJ2-3 TRBV7-9 TRBD1 16 NA CASSSPGTGAADTQYF TGTGCCAGCAGCTCCCCCGGGACAGGCGCCGCAGATACGCAGTATTTT
TRBJ2-7 TRBV20-1 NA 11 NA CSFGREYEQYF TGCAGCTTTGGCAGGGAATACGAGCAGTACTTC
TRBJ2-1 TRBV6-4 NA 11 NA CASSDSNEQFF TGTGCCAGCAGTGACTCCAATGAGCAGTTCTTC
TRBJ1-4 TRBV19 NA 9 NA CASGGKLFF TGTGCCAGCGGGGGAAAACTGTTTTTT
TRBJ1-6 TRBV6-4 NA 14 few CASSYSITGMPLHF TGTGCCAGCAGTTACTCGATCACTGGGATGCCCCTCCACTTT
TRBJ1-1 TRBV7-3 NA 12 NA CASSLRQTEAFF TGTGCCAGCAGCCTCAGACAAACTGAAGCTTTCTTT
TRBJ2-1 TRBV7-2 TRBD1 16 NA CASSKTGAIFYNEQFF TGTGCCAGCAGCAAGACAGGGGCGATCTTTTACAATGAGCAGTTCTTC
TRBJ2-7 TRBV5-1 NA 14 many CASSLDPDTYEQYF TGCGCCAGCAGCTTGGATCCCGATACCTACGAGCAGTACTTC
TRBJ1-2 TRBV6-6 NA 12 many CASSYLRDGYTF TGTGCCAGCAGTTATCTCCGGGATGGCTACACCTTC
TRBJ1-1 TRBV10-3 NA 12 NA CAISDGGTEAFF TGTGCCATCAGTGACGGGGGGACCGAAGCTTTCTTT
TRBJ2-1 TRBV9 NA 12 many CASSVLGSEQFF TGTGCCAGCAGCGTACTGGGGAGTGAGCAGTTCTTC
TRBJ1-3 TRBV10-2 NA 15 many CASSGGAPSGNTIYF TGCGCCAGCAGTGGGGGGGCCCCCTCTGGAAACACCATATATTTT
TRBJ1-1 TRBV11-3 NA 11 NA CASSNGQRAFF TGTGCCAGCAGCAACGGACAGCGAGCTTTCTTT
TRBJ1-1 TRBV15 NA 9 many CAPPVQAFF TGTGCCCCGCCTGTGCAAGCTTTCTTT
TRBJ2-7 TRBV30 NA 14 many CAWSPGTGAYEQYF TGTGCCTGGAGTCCCGGGACGGGAGCCTACGAGCAGTACTTC
TRBJ2-7 TRBV29-1 NA 13 NA CSVEAQGRYEQYF TGCAGCGTTGAGGCACAAGGGCGCTACGAGCAGTACTTC
TRBJ1-1 TRBV19 NA 12 NA CASSTGVGEAFF TGTGCCAGTAGTACAGGGGTTGGTGAAGCTTTCTTT
TRBJ1-6 TRBV7-3 NA 14 few CASSLQGRDSPLHF TGTGCCAGCAGCTTACAGGGTAGAGATTCACCCCTCCACTTT
TRBJ1-4 TRBV2 TRBD1 18 many CASKSVPGQGSTNEKLFF TGTGCCAGCAAGAGCGTCCCGGGACAGGGGTCAACTAATGAAAAACTGTTTTTT
TRBJ2-1 TRBV29-1 TRBD1 15 NA CSVEADRGRSLEQFF TGCAGCGTTGAGGCCGACAGGGGGCGCTCATTGGAGCAGTTCTTC
TRBJ1-2 TRBV10-3 NA 13 NA CAIQDSVNYGYTF TGTGCCATCCAGGACAGTGTTAACTATGGCTACACCTTC
TRBJ1-4 TRBV24-1 TRBD1 15 NA CATSDHRGLEEKLFF TGTGCCACCAGTGATCACAGGGGGCTGGAAGAAAAACTGTTTTTT
TRBJ1-2 TRBV6-5 NA 14 NA CASSTFGGCYGYTF TGTGCCAGCAGTACCTTTGGGGGCTGCTATGGCTACACCTTC
TRBJ2-7 TRBV19 TRBD1 15 NA CASSIPGQGAGEQYF TGTGCCAGTAGTATCCCGGGACAGGGGGCTGGGGAGCAGTACTTC
TRBJ1-5 TRBV28 TRBD1 16 NA CASSLMGTGLQQPQHF TGTGCCAGCAGTTTAATGGGGACAGGGCTGCAACAGCCCCAGCATTTT
TRBJ1-5 TRBV30 NA 14 NA CAWSPTALGQPQHF TGTGCCTGGAGTCCGACAGCGTTGGGTCAGCCCCAGCATTTT
TRBJ2-1 TRBV20-1 TRBD2 14 NA CSARLAPPYNEQFF TGCAGTGCTCGACTAGCGCCACCTTACAATGAGCAGTTCTTC
TRBJ1-1 TRBV19 TRBD1 16 NA CASSIPRQGRNTEAFF TGTGCCAGTAGTATCCCCCGACAGGGACGAAACACTGAAGCTTTCTTT
TRBJ1-2 TRBV6-1 NA 15 NA CASSEATGGNYGYTF TGTGCCAGCAGTGAAGCTACGGGGGGAAACTATGGCTACACCTTC
TRBJ1-3 TRBV7-6 NA 15 NA CASSLSDTSGNTIYF TGTGCCAGCAGCTTATCCGACACCTCTGGAAACACCATATATTTT